Below, 9 T cell receptor beta chains from the same sample are listed, as sequenced in a study of blood T cells in healthy people across ages. It was with a sample-barcoded 5' primer and a J-beta primer mix that a second PCR of roughly 7 to 12 cycles was run. In TCRdb, the 5' RACE reads were re-called with MiXCR into one record per CDR3 protein. The repertoire holds 1,500,000 or so distinct CDR3 sequences, almost 60% seen once, with roughly 6.3% in the top ten. The sequenced sample consisted of blood. These receptors came from a man younger than 35 in good health.

The CDR3 region is CAWSLGVGTEAFF. DNA for the CDR3: TGTGCCTGGAGCCTAGGAGTAGGCACTGAAGCTTTCTTT. The chain links TRBV30 to TRBJ1-1, with D unclear. CDR3 size: 13 residues. Trimming removed 3 bases at V and 4 bases at J, with 12 bases between. Germline CDR1 and CDR2: GTSNPN and SVGIG (reference sequence).

As to this clonotype: One end of the junction does not line up with germline, which may come from a read error. The V call is TRBV29-1, the J call TRBJ1-5, with D unresolved. This CDR3 contains 15 residues. Germline loops: CDR1 SQVTM, CDR2 ANQGSEA. CDR3 region: CGVGASADSNQPQHF. DNA for the CDR3: TGCGGCGTGGGTGCCTCAGCTGATAGCAATCAGCCCCAGCATTTT.

The genes are TRBV25-1 and TRBJ1-2; D gene ambiguous. There are 11 residues in the CDR3. Germline CDR1 reads MGHDK; CDR2 reads SYGVNS. The V end was cut by 8 bases, the J end by 6 bases, with 10 bases between. CDR3 nucleotide sequence: TGTGCCAGCCCTGAACTTCATGGCTACACCTTC. Translating it yields CASPELHGYTF.

The chain couples TRBV27 to TRBJ2-1; TRBD2 agrees at 10 bases. The CDR3 is 16 amino acids. CDR1 and CDR2 from the germline V gene are MNHEY and SMNVEV (reference sequence). Trimming removed 8 bases from V and 2 bases from J; junction bases left unmatched: 9. CDR3 DNA sequence: TGTGCCAGCGGGGAAACAAGCGGGGGGGCCTACAATGAGCAGTTCTTC. This codes for CASGETSGGAYNEQFF.

V gene TRBV29-1 combines with J gene TRBJ2-7, with unresolved D. CDR3 size: 13 residues. Germline CDR1 and CDR2: SQVTM and ANQGSEA. V lost 8 bases to trimming and J lost 4 bases, with 18 bases between them. CDR3 coding DNA: TGCAGCATCGTCCTGGCAGCGCCTTACGAGCAGTACTTC. It codes for CSIVLAAPYEQYF.

This chain connects TRBV29-1 to TRBJ1-1; no firm D call. V lost 4 bases to trimming and J lost 0 bases, with 9 bases between them. Germline V gene data show CDR1 as SQVTM and CDR2 as ANQGSEA. This CDR3 spans 13 amino acids. CDR3 coding DNA: TGCAGCGTTGCCGGGAGGATGAACACTGAAGCTTTCTTT. It is translated as CSVAGRMNTEAFF.

The V and J genes are TRBV18 and TRBJ2-7; D is perhaps TRBD1 (6 bases). Trimming left V 5 bases short and J 2 bases short, with 16 bases between. CDR3 size: 15 residues. Germline V gene sequence: CDR1 KGHSH, CDR2 LQKENI. CDR3 amino acids: CASSSQGDKPYEQYF. The CDR3 bases are TGTGCCAGCTCATCCCAAGGGGACAAACCCTACGAGCAGTACTTC.

The chain is built from TRBV11-2 and TRBJ2-1; D unclear. CDR1 and CDR2 (germline): SGHAT, FQNNGV. CDR3 length: 11 amino acids. The V end was cut by 6 bases, the J end by 9 bases, with 9 bases between. CDR3 residues: CASSHSIEQFF. CDR3 nucleotide sequence: TGTGCCAGCAGTCATAGTATTGAGCAGTTCTTC.

The chain combines TRBV7-2 with TRBJ2-5, with D hard to call. Germline CDR1 and CDR2: SGHTA and FQGNSA. CDR3 length: 14 amino acids. Between the trimmed V and J ends, which lost 4 bases and 4 bases, there was a span of 13 bases. The CDR3 DNA reads TGTGCCAGCAGCTCCCTGGACGTAAGAGAGACCCAGTACTTC. Its translation: CASSSLDVRETQYF.